The 2 T cell receptor beta chains given below trace back to one sample, sequenced in a study of shared clonotypes between healthy human individuals. Assay: immunoSEQ multiplex PCR; the TCRdb copy retains only in-frame clones and omits some. The table includes roughly 400,000 clones, 96% detected once. The sequencing sample was made of memory CD8+ T cells sorted from blood. Described subset: CD45RO+ cells pooled with CCR7-negative TemRA cells. These TCRs come from a man aged 30 to 45 in good health.

The genes are TRBV7-6 and TRBJ2-7, with 8 bases matching TRBD1. Germline assignment: CDR1 SGHVS and CDR2 FNYEAQ. There are 14 residues in the CDR3. The trim removed 4 bases at V and 3 bases at J, leaving 5 bases unmatched. In DNA, the CDR3 is TGTGCCAGCAGCTACGGGACAGGTGTCTACGAGCAGTACTTC. It encodes CASSYGTGVYEQYF.

This chain joins TRBV9 and TRBJ2-7, with TRBD2 as a possible D gene (6 bases). In germline, CDR1 is SGDLS, CDR2 YYNGEE. Trimming pared 4 bases from V and 0 bases from J, leaving 11 bases between. The CDR3 is 14 residues long. CDR3 residues: CASSPLAHSYEQYF. CDR3 DNA sequence: TGTGCCAGCAGCCCGCTAGCGCACTCCTACGAGCAGTACTTC.